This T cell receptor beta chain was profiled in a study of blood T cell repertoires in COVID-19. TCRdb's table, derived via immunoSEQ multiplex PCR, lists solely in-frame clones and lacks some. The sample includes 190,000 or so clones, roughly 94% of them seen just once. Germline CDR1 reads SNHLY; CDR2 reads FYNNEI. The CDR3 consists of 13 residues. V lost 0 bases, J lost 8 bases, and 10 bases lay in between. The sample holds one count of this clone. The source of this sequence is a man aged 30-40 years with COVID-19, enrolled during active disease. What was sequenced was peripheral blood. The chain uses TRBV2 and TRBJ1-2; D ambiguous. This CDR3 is CASSEALAGGYTF. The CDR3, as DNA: TGTGCCAGCAGTGAAGCGCTAGCCGGGGGCTACACCTTC.